Each of the 21 T cell receptor beta chains below was sequenced from the same sample in a study of control samples from healthy donors and cancer patients. Sequencing was performed with immunoSEQ multiplex PCR; in TCRdb, only in-frame clones are kept and a portion is missing. The sample has around 48,000 clones; over 90% are singletons. Specimen: PBMCs. The source of these receptors is a woman aged 50 to 60 with head and neck cancer.

The V gene is TRBV28, the J gene TRBJ1-1, with D maybe TRBD1 (5 bases). Germline assignment: CDR1 MDHEN and CDR2 SYDVKM. V lost 2 bases and J lost 11, with 12 bases in between. The CDR3 consists of 12 residues. CDR3 coding DNA: TGTGCCAGCAGTTTACAGGGTCTCTGGGCTTTCTTT. It yields the protein CASSLQGLWAFF.

The chain is built from TRBV6-4 and TRBJ2-7; no definite D call. This CDR3 region has 12 residues. Germline lookup yields CDR1 MRHNA and CDR2 SNTAGT. The V end was cut by 2 bases, the J end by 4 bases, with 6 bases between. The CDR3 DNA reads as TGTGCCAGCAGTGACCCTGAATACGAGCAGTACTTC. Translated: CASSDPEYEQYF.

This clone was observed a single time. J is TRBJ1-2 and V is TRBV20-1; no clear D gene. From germline, CDR1 is DFQATT and CDR2 SNEGSKA (reference sequence). The CDR3 has 11 amino acids. V lost 4 bases to trimming and J lost 7 bases, with 10 bases between them. The CDR3 sequence is CSATDTSGYTF. In nucleotides, the CDR3 is TGCAGTGCTACCGACACCTCTGGCTACACCTTC.

The chain recombines TRBV11-2 with TRBJ2-5, with D possibly being TRBD1 or TRBD2 (5 bases each). Trimming pared 1 base from V and 5 bases from J, leaving 11 bases between. Germline V gene data show CDR1 as SGHAT and CDR2 as FQNNGV. CDR3 length equals 14 residues. In DNA form, the CDR3 reads TGTGCCAGCAGCTTAGCAGGGTGGGGGGAGACCCAGTACTTC. It codes for CASSLAGWGETQYF.

The chain couples TRBV7-2 to TRBJ2-3; TRBD1 matches at 8 bases. J was trimmed by 4 bases and V by 4 bases; bases with no gene match: 4. The CDR3 runs to 14 residues. CDR1 is SGHTA and CDR2 is FQGNSA in the germline V gene. CDR3 amino acids: CASSSTGESDTQYF. CDR3 nucleotides: TGTGCCAGCAGCTCGACAGGGGAATCAGATACGCAGTATTTT.

CDR3: CASSLVGGWDNSPLHF. In nucleotides, the CDR3 is TGTGCCAGCAGCTTAGTTGGGGGCTGGGATAATTCACCCCTCCACTTT. The chain combines TRBV11-2 with TRBJ1-6; a possible D gene is TRBD1 (6 bases). CDR3 length: 16 amino acids. Germline V gene sequence: CDR1 SGHAT, CDR2 FQNNGV. V lost 1 base and J lost 5, with 12 bases in between.

J is TRBJ2-3 and V is TRBV6-5; TRBD1 matches 7 bases. This CDR3 contains 15 residues. Germline V gene lookup returns CDR1 MNHEY and CDR2 SVGAGI. J was trimmed by 3 bases and V by 5 bases; bases with no gene match: 8. The CDR3 region has the DNA TGTGCCAGCAGTCGACAGGGTTGGGGGACAGATACGCAGTATTTT. As protein: CASSRQGWGTDTQYF.

The chain is built from TRBV19 and TRBJ2-1; D call uncertain. Trimming removed 1 base from V and 5 bases from J, with 12 bases in between. Per germline, CDR1 LNHDA and CDR2 SQIVND (reference sequence). The CDR3 contains 15 residues. CDR3 in DNA: TGTGCCAGTAGTATAGGAAGGGTCGCCCACAATGAGCAGTTCTTC. This encodes CASSIGRVAHNEQFF. The variable domain in full, completed from reference TRBV19 and TRBJ2-1, reads DGGITQSPKYLFRKEGQNVTLSCEQNLNHDAMYWYRQDPGQGLRLIYYSQIVNDFQKGDIAEGYSVSREKKESFPLTVTSAQKNPTAFYLCASSIGRVAHNEQFFGPGTRLTVL.

This chain uses TRBV5-1 with TRBJ1-1; TRBD1 is a possible D gene (6 bases). Germline CDR1 reads SGHRS; CDR2 reads YFSETQ. Trimming shortened V by 4 bases and J by 8 bases, and 12 bases separated the two germline ends. CDR3 length: 12 residues. CDR3 nucleotide sequence: TGCGCCAGCAGCAGTTCCGGGACAGAAGCTTTCTTT. It encodes CASSSSGTEAFF.

V and J are TRBV19 and TRBJ2-7; D is perhaps TRBD1 or TRBD2 (6 bases each). V lost 3 bases, J lost 0 bases, and 15 bases lay in between. Per germline, CDR1 LNHDA and CDR2 SQIVND (reference sequence). The length of the CDR3 is 16 residues. DNA of the CDR3: TGTGCCAGTAGTATCCGCTATGGGGGGCCCTCCTACGAGCAGTACTTC. It is translated as CASSIRYGGPSYEQYF.

V and J are TRBV3-1 (or the pseudogene TRBV3-2) and TRBJ2-7, with 8 bases that match TRBD1. The V gene end was trimmed by 4 bases and the J gene end by 3 bases; junction bases not matched to a gene: 5. CDR3 size: 14 residues. In germline, CDR1 is LGHDT, CDR2 YNNKEL (reference sequence). DNA of the CDR3: TGTGCCAGCAGCCGACAGGGGAACTTCTACGAGCAGTACTTC. It is translated as CASSRQGNFYEQYF.

V usage is TRBV4-1 and J usage is TRBJ2-7, with 12 bases matching TRBD2. This CDR3 has 20 amino acids. From germline, CDR1 is MGHRA and CDR2 YSYEKL. J lost 0 bases, V lost 3 bases, and 15 bases had no gene match. CDR3 DNA: TGCGCCAGCAGCCAGCAACTAGCGGGAGGACGAATCGGGCCCTCCTACGAGCAGTACTTC. This codes for CASSQQLAGGRIGPSYEQYF.

The V call is TRBV30, the J call TRBJ1-4; unclear D gene. The germline V gene encodes CDR1 GTSNPN and CDR2 SVGIG (reference sequence). The CDR3 contains 11 residues. Trimming left V 4 bases short and J 4 bases short, with 4 bases between. This CDR3 reads CAWTDNEKLFF. The CDR3 nucleotides are TGTGCCTGGACTGATAATGAAAAACTGTTTTTT.

The chain has TRBV30 and TRBJ1-5, with 7 bases matching TRBD1. The V and J ends lost 3 bases and 5 bases, in that order; junction bases with no gene match: 7. The length of the CDR3 is 14 residues. Per germline, CDR1 GTSNPN and CDR2 SVGIG (reference sequence). CDR3 in DNA: TGTGCCTGGAGCCTACAGGGGTCGTATCAGCCCCAGCATTTT. This encodes CAWSLQGSYQPQHF.

The V gene is TRBV28, the J gene TRBJ1-1; 8 bases fit TRBD1. Per the germline V gene, CDR1 is MDHEN and CDR2 is SYDVKM. CDR3 size: 14 residues. Losses at the gene ends were 5 bases for V and 4 bases for J; bases not matched to a gene: 6. CDR3 in amino acids: CASSIYTGGTEAFF. In DNA form, the CDR3 reads TGTGCCAGCAGTATCTACACAGGGGGCACTGAAGCTTTCTTT.

J is TRBJ2-3 and V is TRBV5-5, with 9 bases fitting TRBD1. The trim removed 6 bases at V and 6 bases at J, leaving 5 bases unmatched. This CDR3 region has 13 residues. Germline CDR1 SGHKS, CDR2 YYEKEE (reference sequence). CDR3 sequence (DNA): TGTGCCAGCAACCCCGGGACAGGGGATACGCAGTATTTT. It yields the protein CASNPGTGDTQYF.

The chain couples TRBV6-6 to TRBJ1-3, with a tentative D call TRBD1 (5 bases). V was pared by 2 bases and J by 8 bases, with 19 bases between. The CDR3 is 16 amino acids. Germline CDR1 reads MNHNY; CDR2 reads SVGAGI (reference sequence). CDR3: CASSYGFGQGGHTIYF. The CDR3 nucleotides are TGTGCCAGCAGTTACGGATTCGGGCAGGGCGGACACACCATATATTTT.

This clone was seen only once. The rearrangement uses TRBV19 and TRBJ1-2, with 8 bases that match TRBD1. Germline V gene data show CDR1 as LNHDA and CDR2 as SQIVND (reference sequence). CDR3 size: 18 residues. The J segment lost 4 bases and the V segment lost 7 bases, leaving 20 bases of the junction unmatched. The CDR3: CASTRNRGRERIGYGYTF. In DNA, the CDR3 is TGTGCCAGTACCAGGAACAGGGGGAGGGAGCGAATCGGCTATGGCTACACCTTC.

To note about this clone: Germline and junction disagree at one end, which may indicate a read error. Other DNA sequences within the sample encode an identical CDR3. The chain joins TRBV5-5 to TRBJ1-1; 12 bases align to TRBD1. Germline V gives CDR1 SGHKS, CDR2 YYEKEE (reference sequence). This CDR3 spans 18 amino acids. DNA for the CDR3: TGTGCCAGCAGCTTGGCTTCTGGGACAGGGGGCATGGACACTGAAGCCTTCTTT. Its translation: CASSLASGTGGMDTEAFF.

The chain recombines TRBV6-6 with TRBJ1-4; D might be TRBD1 (5 bases). V was clipped by 7 bases and J by 6 bases, with 15 bases between them. The germline CDR1 and CDR2 sequences are MNHNY and SVGAGI (reference sequence). The CDR3 extends over 14 amino acids. CDR3 nucleotides: TGTGCCAGCACCCCCGGGGGAGGGGATGAAAAACTGTTTTTT. This gives the protein CASTPGGGDEKLFF.

The chain recombines TRBV11-3 with TRBJ2-1; 10 nucleotides match TRBD2. Looked up from germline, CDR1 is SGHNT and CDR2 is YENEEA. This CDR3 spans 16 amino acids. V was pared by 2 bases and J by 9 bases, with 10 bases of the junction left unmatched. CDR3 nucleotides: TGTGCCAGCAGCTTAACCAGCCTAGCGGGAGCCGGTGAGCAGTTCTTC. Its protein is CASSLTSLAGAGEQFF.